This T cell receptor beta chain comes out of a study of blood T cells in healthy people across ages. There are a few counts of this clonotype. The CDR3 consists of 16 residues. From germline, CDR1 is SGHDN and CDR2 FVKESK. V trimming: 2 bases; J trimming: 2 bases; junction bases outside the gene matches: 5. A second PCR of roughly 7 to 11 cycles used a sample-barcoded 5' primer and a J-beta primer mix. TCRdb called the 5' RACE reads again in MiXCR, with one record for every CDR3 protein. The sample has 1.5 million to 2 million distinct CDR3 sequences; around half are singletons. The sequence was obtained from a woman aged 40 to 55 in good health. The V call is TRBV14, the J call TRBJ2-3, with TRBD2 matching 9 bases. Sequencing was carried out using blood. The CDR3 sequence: CASSQPGLAFTDTQYF. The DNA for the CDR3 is TGTGCCAGCAGCCAACCGGGACTAGCATTCACAGATACGCAGTATTTT.